This T cell receptor beta chain was obtained from a study of cytomegalovirus exposure and HLA in healthy donors (dated by TCRdb to about 2017). With respect to the entire study: An earlier analysis of several hundred of the donors reported approximately 260 Gb of sequence data and approximately 120 million unique TCR beta sequences obtained from about 170 million T cells. Approximately 300 gigabases of sequencing data and roughly 81 million unique TCR sequences made up an early release that covered 500 to 700 HLA-typed donors. Of the 350 to 450 genotyped donors, over 65% fell in the genetic ancestry cluster associated with self-reported Caucasian donors. The study aimed to test whether cataloging public T cell receptors could reveal signatures of past pathogen exposure. The T cell repertoires of under 750 subjects were profiled by immunosequencing and related to cytomegalovirus serostatus. Besides the first cohort of some 670 subjects, a separate validation cohort made up of 120 different subjects was used. To predict cytomegalovirus infection status, the study combined high-throughput TCR immunosequencing, statistical association of individual TCRs with disease status, and machine learning. In a later analysis, previously published TCR beta repertoires from some 640 donors were re-analyzed and high-resolution HLA genotyping was added so that TCR occurrence patterns could be studied. In the later analysis, no new phenotypic data were used to find candidate immune exposures; instead, reliance was placed on TCR beta sequences and their occurrence across donors. In an earlier analysis of around 540 of the donors, high-throughput TCR beta sequencing was used to judge whether each TCR beta V gene segment behaved as functional or pseudogenic. Donor age, sex, ethnicity and CMV serostatus were collected together with the repertoire data. A later genetic analysis took genome-wide SNP genotypes for about 55% of the 666 donors and used that subset as a discovery cohort. Every repertoire in the discovery cohort had been generated on one and the same sequencing platform. HLA typing included class I and class II loci at four-digit resolution. The number of donors typed differed by locus, with about 629-640 for A, B, C, DRB1 and DQB1, 522 for DQA1, 600 to 610 for DPA1, and around 450 for DPB1. Four to six DR-DQ haplotypes were handled as single units for association and clustering, since linkage in the cohort was strong. Across approximately 400 genotyped donors of the cohort, an average of approximately 200,000 unique TCR beta nucleotide sequences per donor were sequenced, and roughly 18% of those sequences were non-productive.

The cohort was made up of 666 healthy bone marrow donors. At the time of sampling, all cohort members were nominally healthy, though unrecorded immune exposures were likely present. The donor tested CMV seronegative, placing the donor among the 350 or so seronegative members of the cohort. Every donor gave a peripheral blood sample, and the peripheral blood mononuclear cells from that sample were used for TCR beta sequencing. The Qiagen DNeasy Blood Extraction Kit was used to extract genomic DNA from the blood cell samples. The library was produced with the immunoSEQ multiplex PCR assay. For the multiplex PCR, a mixture combining 60 forward primers for TCR Vbeta segments and 13 reverse primers for TCR Jbeta segments was used. The CDR3 region of rearranged TCR beta genes was amplified from genomic DNA with a multiplex PCR assay. Amplified TCR beta libraries were sequenced as 87-base-pair reads on the Illumina HiSeq System. As for the original processing: Across the 640 or so repertoires, a later analysis counted some 81 million unique TCR beta chains, 8.5 million to 12 million of which were shared by at least two donors. Raw reads were error-corrected and collapsed into unique sequences by a nearest-neighbor algorithm in which closely related sequences were merged to remove PCR and sequencing errors. To assign V, D and J gene segments, CDR3 sequences were aligned to IMGT reference sequences. For a sequence to be retained, a match of at least six nucleotides was required to both a V gene segment and a J gene segment. A rearrangement counted as productive if the CDR3 had no stop codons and remained in frame with V and J, and every other rearrangement counted as non-productive. CDR3 was defined according to IMGT convention as the region running from the second conserved V-encoded cysteine to the conserved J-encoded phenylalanine. The earlier analysis of approximately 500 of the donors excluded sequences that lacked an unambiguous match to a single V gene segment. An earlier analysis of around 600 of the donors classified V segments as functional when productive rearrangements were above 56.7% and as segregating when the standard deviation between donors was above 5%. A statistical classification framework was developed to diagnose cytomegalovirus status using the catalog of TCR beta chain sequences. In a later analysis, TCR nucleotide sequences were compared against IMGT/GENE-DB human TR gene sequences so that V and J genes could be assigned. In a later analysis, CDR3 sequences and most-parsimonious VDJ recombination scenarios were assigned using the TCRdist pipeline. In a later analysis, each TCR beta chain was defined by its CDR3 amino acid sequence together with its V-gene family, and reads lacking a unique V-gene family were excluded. To address suspected cross-contamination and a sequencing artifact, a later analysis removed under 600 highly shared, low-generation-probability nucleotide sequences. For each public chain, a later analysis derived a clonal expansion index from normalized ranks of inferred template counts within each repertoire. In a later analysis, generation probabilities were computed using a VDJ recombination model fitted to out-of-frame rearrangements, and the results were checked against IGoR. In a later analysis, TCR-TCR, TCR-HLA and TCR-CMV co-occurrence was scored with hypergeometric tests, and a repertoire-size bias correction was applied to TCR pairs. A later analysis estimated false discovery rates by permuting HLA or CMV assignments 20 times. In a later analysis, co-occurring TCRs were grouped using DBSCAN, with TCRdist sequence similarity added in when clustering inside HLA-allele-positive subsets. Repertoires with fewer than 30,000 or more than 120,000 public chains, plus five repertoires with anomalous nucleotide sharing, were excluded from co-occurrence clustering. TCRdb stores this immuneACCESS table with in-frame sequences only. Part of the clones is absent; in the studies checked, under half of the shortfall reflects unresolved V genes, and no reason is known for the rest. V, J and clone size are taken as reported in that table, and D and trimming were inferred from the DNA itself. The sample's table lists a count of some 89,000 clones. Roughly 3% of the sample belongs to the ten largest clones.

Study-wide findings and limitations: When HLA alleles, especially DR and DQ, strongly co-occurred, attributing TCR associations to individual alleles was difficult. According to a later analysis, TCR association rates differed among HLA loci, with DRB1 alleles showing the most associated TCRs and HLA-C alleles showing the fewest. The authors suggested that the approach could potentially be generalized to other disease states and immunological phenotypes. Broadly in line with IMGT annotations, most TCR beta V segments showed up in productive rearrangements about 87% or about 30% of the time in an earlier analysis of approximately 640 of the donors. In a later analysis, some 18,000 TCR beta sequences were associated with specific HLA alleles at a false discovery rate of 0.05. According to a later analysis, most CMV-associated TCR beta chains appeared to be HLA-restricted, and the HLA associations seemed to be driven largely by CMV exposure. V-gene and J-gene trimming of TCR beta chains was associated with a missense DCLRE1C variant in a later genetic analysis, and the association was replicated in an independent cohort. Several of the top co-occurrence clusters appeared to be linked to parvovirus B19, influenza, CMV and Epstein-Barr virus, according to a later analysis. Immune exposure information for the cohort was limited to CMV serostatus. A further reported finding was that TCR beta sequences accurately predicted the HLA-A and HLA-B alleles for most subjects in the first cohort. A later genetic analysis reported fewer N-insertions in productive TCRs among donors in an Asian-associated ancestry cluster than the roughly 700-donor mean. Most TCR sequences were observed very rarely across donors, whereas some public TCRs were present in many individuals. Because some donors lacked HLA typing at each locus, the association tests relied only on the typed subset. In a later analysis, HLA-associated TCR beta chains showed more clonal expansion and lower generation probabilities than non-associated chains that were equally common. Correlated functional status among segregating V segments might reflect linkage disequilibrium, but an unknown experimental factor could not be ruled out. Because counts were too low, seventeen rarely observed V segments, including chromosome 9 orphons, were left out of the earlier analysis of approximately 580 of the donors. The presence/absence analyses assumed that sequencing depth was roughly uniform across donors, and that assumption may not be true. Only TCR beta chains were sequenced in this cohort, and the absence of alpha or paired-chain data limited detectable features. In vitro tests confirmed that a few of the cytomegalovirus-associated TCR beta chains recognize cytomegalovirus antigens. In the study, 150 to 200 TCR beta chains were listed as associated with cytomegalovirus. A cluster of highly shared sequence variants was judged likely to represent a technical artifact of the sequencing pipeline. The classifier was reported to diagnose cytomegalovirus status with high specificity and sensitivity in both the original cohort and the validation cohort.

As concerns this clone: Its antigen is still unknown.

The sequenced material came from PBMCs. The clonotype originates from a woman younger than 45 in good health and CMV-seronegative.

For the CDR3, the sequence is CASSPRTGGSGNTIYF. At the DNA level, the sequence is TGTGCCAGCAGTCCTAGGACAGGGGGCTCTGGAAACACCATATATTTT. Recombination linked TRBV28 to TRBJ1-3, with TRBD1 identical over 10 junction bases. The V end gives up 5 bases and the J end 0 bases, leaving 4 bases in the junction not matched to a gene. In the germline V gene, CDR1 corresponds to MDHEN and CDR2 to SYDVKM. Spanning cysteine to phenylalanine, the CDR3 consists of 16 amino acids. The entry retains the CDR3 DNA only, 48 bases that are in frame from base 1.